Detailed here is one TCR beta chain. The antigen remains unidentified. CDR3 size: 15 residues. Per the germline V gene, CDR1 is MDHEN and CDR2 is SYDVKM. Trimming cost V 2 bases and J 0 bases, with 8 bases left between them. Treatment given: oral pan-JAK inhibitor, 5-10 mg twice daily. The source of the sample is a study of CD8+ T cells in alopecia areata. Study as a whole: Patients in the treated group were given tofacitinib by mouth, 5 to 10 mg twice a day.

Overall study findings and caveats: Tofacitinib produced a significant decrease in scalp clonality and in expanded CD8+ clones among the top 100.

The sequencing template was cDNA reverse transcribed from extracted RNA. TCRdb's copy holds only in-frame clones and misses some; the assay was immunoSEQ multiplex PCR. This table has roughly 140,000 clones, 65% to 90% appearing once. V and J are TRBV28 and TRBJ2-1, with a possible D match to TRBD1 (6 bases). The material sequenced was CD8+ T cells sorted from blood, taken at week 4, from a patient treated with tofacitinib. This TCR derives from a human donor with alopecia areata. The CDR3 here is CASSLGGSSYNEQFF. The CDR3 DNA sequence: TGTGCCAGCAGTTTAGGGGGCAGCTCCTACAATGAGCAGTTCTTC.